Sequencing of this T cell receptor (beta chain) was carried out in a study of T cell responses to AZD1222 COVID-19 vaccine. Findings of the study overall: CD4 TCRs covered the whole spike, strongest at regions 160-218 and 743-854.

Here immunoSEQ multiplex PCR was the method, and the copy in TCRdb shows in-frame clones only, minus some. The table records 140,000 to 150,000 clones, roughly nine tenths of them present only once. Details on this clone: The antigen is not known.

The sequence derives from an adult who received the AZD1222 COVID-19 vaccine. Material: peripheral blood, obtained 28 days after the second AZD1222 dose.

The CDR3 bases are TGTGCCAGCAGCTTACTGGCGAACCAGGACAATGAGCAGTTCTTC. Its translation is CASSLLANQDNEQFF. This chain joins TRBV7-2 and TRBJ2-1, with D unresolved. This CDR3 has 15 amino acids. Germline values: CDR1 SGHTA, CDR2 FQGNSA. V gave up 2 bases and J gave up 5 bases, with 13 bases separating them.